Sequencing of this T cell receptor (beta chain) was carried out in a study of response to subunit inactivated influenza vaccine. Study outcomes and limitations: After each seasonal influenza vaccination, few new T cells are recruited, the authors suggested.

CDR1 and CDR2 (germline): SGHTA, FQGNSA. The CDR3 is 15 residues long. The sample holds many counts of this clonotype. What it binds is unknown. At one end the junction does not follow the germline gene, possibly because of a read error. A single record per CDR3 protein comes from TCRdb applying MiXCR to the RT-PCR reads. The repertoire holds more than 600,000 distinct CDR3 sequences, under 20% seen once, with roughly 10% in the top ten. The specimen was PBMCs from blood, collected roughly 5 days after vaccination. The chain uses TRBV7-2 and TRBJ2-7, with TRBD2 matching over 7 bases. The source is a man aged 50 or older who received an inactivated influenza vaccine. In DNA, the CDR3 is TGTGCCAGCAGCTTGTATCTAGCGGCCTCCTCCGAGCAGTACTTC. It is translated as CASSLYLAASSEQYF.